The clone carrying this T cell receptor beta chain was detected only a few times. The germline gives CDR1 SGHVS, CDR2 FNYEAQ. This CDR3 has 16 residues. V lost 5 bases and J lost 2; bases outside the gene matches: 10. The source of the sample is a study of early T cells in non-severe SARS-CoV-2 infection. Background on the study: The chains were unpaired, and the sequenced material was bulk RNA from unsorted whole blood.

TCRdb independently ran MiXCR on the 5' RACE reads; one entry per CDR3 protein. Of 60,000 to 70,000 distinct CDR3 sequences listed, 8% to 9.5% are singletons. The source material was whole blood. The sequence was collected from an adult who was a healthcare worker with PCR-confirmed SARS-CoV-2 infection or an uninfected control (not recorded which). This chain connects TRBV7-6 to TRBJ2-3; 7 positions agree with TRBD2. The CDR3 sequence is CASSRVTGLPTDTQYF. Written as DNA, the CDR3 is TGTGCCAGCAGCCGAGTAACGGGACTACCCACAGATACGCAGTATTTT.